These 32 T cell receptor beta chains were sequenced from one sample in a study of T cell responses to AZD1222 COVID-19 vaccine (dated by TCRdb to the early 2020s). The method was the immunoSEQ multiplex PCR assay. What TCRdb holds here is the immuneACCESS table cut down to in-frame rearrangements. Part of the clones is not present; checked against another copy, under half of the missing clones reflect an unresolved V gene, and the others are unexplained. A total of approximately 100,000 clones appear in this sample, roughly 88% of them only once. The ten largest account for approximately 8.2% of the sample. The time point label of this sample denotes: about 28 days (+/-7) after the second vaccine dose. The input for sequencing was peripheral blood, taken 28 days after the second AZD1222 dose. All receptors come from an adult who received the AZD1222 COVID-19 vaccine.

The CDR3 here is CASSQDRPSSYEQYF. The CDR3 DNA sequence: TGCGCCAGCAGCCAAGATAGACCAAGCTCCTACGAGCAGTACTTC. V is TRBV4-3 and J is TRBJ2-7; D ambiguous. Trimming took off 0 bases at V and 0 bases at J, with 9 bases between the two ends. Germline CDR1 is LGHNA and CDR2 is YSLEER. The CDR3 loop spans 15 amino acids.

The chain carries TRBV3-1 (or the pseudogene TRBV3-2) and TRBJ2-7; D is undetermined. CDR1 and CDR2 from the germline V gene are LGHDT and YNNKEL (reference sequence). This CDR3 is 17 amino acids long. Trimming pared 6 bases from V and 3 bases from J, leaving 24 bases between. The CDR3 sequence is CASRFIRTQQDNYEQYF. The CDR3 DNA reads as TGTGCCAGCAGATTCATCCGGACCCAACAAGACAACTACGAGCAGTACTTC.

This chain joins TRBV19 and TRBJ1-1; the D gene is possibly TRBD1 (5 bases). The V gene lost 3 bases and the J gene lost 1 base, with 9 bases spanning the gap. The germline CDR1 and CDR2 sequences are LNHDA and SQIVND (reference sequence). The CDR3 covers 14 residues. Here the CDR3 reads CASSIWGGNTEAFF. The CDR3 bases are TGTGCCAGTAGTATTTGGGGGGGGAACACTGAAGCTTTCTTT.

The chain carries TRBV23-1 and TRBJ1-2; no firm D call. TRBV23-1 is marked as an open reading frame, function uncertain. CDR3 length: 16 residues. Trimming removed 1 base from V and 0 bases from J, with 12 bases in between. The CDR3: CASSQFPPEPNYGYTF. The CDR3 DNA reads TGCGCCAGCAGTCAATTCCCACCGGAACCTAACTATGGCTACACCTTC.

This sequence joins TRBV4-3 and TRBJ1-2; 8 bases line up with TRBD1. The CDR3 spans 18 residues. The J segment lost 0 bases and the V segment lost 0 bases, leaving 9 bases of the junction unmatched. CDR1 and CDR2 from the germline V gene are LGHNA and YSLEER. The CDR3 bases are TGCGCCAGCAGCCAAGATGGTCAGGGGGCGAGAGCTAACTATGGCTACACCTTC. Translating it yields CASSQDGQGARANYGYTF.

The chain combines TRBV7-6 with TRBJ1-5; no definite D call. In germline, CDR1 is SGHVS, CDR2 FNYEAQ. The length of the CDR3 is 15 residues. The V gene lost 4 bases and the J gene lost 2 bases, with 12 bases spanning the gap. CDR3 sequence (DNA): TGTGCCAGCAGCTCGGGCCCCCTGGGCAATCAGCCCCAGCATTTT. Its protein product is CASSSGPLGNQPQHF.

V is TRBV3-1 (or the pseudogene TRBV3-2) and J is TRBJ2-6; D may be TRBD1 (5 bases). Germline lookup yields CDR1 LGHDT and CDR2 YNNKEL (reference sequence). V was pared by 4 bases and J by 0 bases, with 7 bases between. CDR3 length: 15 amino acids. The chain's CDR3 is CASSLDISGANVLTF. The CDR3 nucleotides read TGTGCCAGCAGCCTGGACATCTCTGGGGCCAACGTCCTGACTTTC.

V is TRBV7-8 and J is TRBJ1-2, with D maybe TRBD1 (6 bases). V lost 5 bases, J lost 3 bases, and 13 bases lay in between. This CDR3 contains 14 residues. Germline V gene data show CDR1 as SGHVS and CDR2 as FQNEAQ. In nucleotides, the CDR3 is TGTGCCAGCAGCCAAACAGGGCGTTACTATGGCTACACCTTC. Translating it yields CASSQTGRYYGYTF.

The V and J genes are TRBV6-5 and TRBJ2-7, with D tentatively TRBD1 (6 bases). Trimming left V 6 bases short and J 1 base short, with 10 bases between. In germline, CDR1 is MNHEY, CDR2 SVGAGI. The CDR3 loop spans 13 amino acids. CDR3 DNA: TGTGCCAGCAGGCGCGGACAGTCCTACGAGCAGTACTTC. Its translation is CASRRGQSYEQYF.

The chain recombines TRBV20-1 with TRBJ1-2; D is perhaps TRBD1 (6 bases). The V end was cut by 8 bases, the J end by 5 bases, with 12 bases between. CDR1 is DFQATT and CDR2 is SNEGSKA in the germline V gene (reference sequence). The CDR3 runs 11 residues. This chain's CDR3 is CSRQEEYGYTF. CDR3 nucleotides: TGCAGTCGACAGGAGGAGTATGGCTACACCTTC.

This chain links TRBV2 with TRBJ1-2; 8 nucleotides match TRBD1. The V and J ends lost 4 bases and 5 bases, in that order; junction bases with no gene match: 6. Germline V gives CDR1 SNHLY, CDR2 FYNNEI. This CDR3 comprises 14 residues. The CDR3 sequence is CASSAQGAGYGYTF. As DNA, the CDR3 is TGTGCCAGCAGTGCCCAGGGGGCAGGATATGGCTACACCTTC. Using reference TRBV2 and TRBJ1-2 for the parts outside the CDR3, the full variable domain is EPEVTQTPSHQVTQMGQEVILRCVPISNHLYFYWYRQILGQKVEFLVSFYNNEISEKSEIFDDQFSVERPDGSNFTLKIRSTKLEDSAMYFCASSAQGAGYGYTFGSGTRLTVV.

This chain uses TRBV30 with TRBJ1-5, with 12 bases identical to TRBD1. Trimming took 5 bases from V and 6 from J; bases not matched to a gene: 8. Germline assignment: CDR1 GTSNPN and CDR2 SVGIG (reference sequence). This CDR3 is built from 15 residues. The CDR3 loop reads CAWRDRGRKGQPQHF. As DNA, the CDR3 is TGTGCCTGGCGGGACAGGGGGCGCAAAGGTCAGCCCCAGCATTTT.

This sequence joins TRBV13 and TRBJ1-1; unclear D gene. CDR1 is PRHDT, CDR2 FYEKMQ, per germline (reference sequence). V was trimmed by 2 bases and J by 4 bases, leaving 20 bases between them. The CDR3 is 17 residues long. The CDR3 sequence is CASSLKDRLTGGTEAFF. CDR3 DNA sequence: TGTGCCAGCAGCTTAAAGGACCGACTCACGGGTGGCACTGAAGCTTTCTTT.

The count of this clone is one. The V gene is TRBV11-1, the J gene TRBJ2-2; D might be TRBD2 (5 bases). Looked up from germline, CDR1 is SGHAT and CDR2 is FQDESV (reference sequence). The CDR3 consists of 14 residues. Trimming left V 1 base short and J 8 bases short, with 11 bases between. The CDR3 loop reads CASSLGDYRGELFF. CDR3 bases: TGTGCCAGCAGCTTAGGAGACTATCGAGGGGAGCTGTTTTTT. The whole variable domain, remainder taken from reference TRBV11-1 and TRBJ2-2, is EAEVAQSPRYKITEKSQAVAFWCDPISGHATLYWYRQILGQGPELLVQFQDESVVDDSQLPKDRFSAERLKGVDSTLKIQPAELGDSAMYLCASSLGDYRGELFFGEGSRLTVL.

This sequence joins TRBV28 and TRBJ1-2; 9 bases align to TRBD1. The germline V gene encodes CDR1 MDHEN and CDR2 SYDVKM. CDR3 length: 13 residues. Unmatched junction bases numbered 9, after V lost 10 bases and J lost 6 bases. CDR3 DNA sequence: TGTGCCACCGACAGGGGGGGGAGCGATGGCTACACCTTC. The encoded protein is CATDRGGSDGYTF.

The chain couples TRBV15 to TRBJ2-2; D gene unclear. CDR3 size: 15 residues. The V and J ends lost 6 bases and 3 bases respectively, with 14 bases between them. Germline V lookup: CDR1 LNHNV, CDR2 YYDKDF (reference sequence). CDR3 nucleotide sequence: TGTGCCACCAGGGGTGGGCCCCGCCACACCGGGGAGCTGTTTTTT. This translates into CATRGGPRHTGELFF.

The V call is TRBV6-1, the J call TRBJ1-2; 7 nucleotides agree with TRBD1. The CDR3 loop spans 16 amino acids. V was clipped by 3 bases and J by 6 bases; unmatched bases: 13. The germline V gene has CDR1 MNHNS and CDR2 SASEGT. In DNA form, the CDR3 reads TGTGCCAGCAGTGAGGACCTGACAGGGATGGGGGATGGCTACACCTTC. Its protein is CASSEDLTGMGDGYTF.

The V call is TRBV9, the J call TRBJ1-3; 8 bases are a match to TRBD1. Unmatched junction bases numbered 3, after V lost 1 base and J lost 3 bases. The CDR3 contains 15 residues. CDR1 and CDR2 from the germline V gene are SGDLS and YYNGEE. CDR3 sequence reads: CASSVSGQGGNTIYF. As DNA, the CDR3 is TGTGCCAGCAGCGTAAGTGGACAGGGTGGAAACACCATATATTTT.

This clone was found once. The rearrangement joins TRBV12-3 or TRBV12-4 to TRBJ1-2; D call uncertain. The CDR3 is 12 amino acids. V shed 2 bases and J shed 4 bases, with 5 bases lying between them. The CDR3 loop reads CASSLTPYGYTF. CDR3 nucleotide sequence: TGTGCCAGCAGTTTAACCCCCTATGGCTACACCTTC.

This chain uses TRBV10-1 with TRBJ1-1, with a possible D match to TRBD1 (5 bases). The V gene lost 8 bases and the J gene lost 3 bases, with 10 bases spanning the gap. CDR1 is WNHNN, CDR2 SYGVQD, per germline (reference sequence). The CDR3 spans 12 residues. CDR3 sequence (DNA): TGCGCCAGCTCAGGGCTTGACACTGAAGCTTTCTTT. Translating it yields CASSGLDTEAFF.

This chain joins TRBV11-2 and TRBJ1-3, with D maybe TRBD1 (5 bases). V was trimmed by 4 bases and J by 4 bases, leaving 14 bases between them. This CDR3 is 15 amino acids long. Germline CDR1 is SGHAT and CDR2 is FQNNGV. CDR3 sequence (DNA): TGTGCCAGCAGCTCGCCTCGGACACTCGGAAACACCATATATTTT. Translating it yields CASSSPRTLGNTIYF.

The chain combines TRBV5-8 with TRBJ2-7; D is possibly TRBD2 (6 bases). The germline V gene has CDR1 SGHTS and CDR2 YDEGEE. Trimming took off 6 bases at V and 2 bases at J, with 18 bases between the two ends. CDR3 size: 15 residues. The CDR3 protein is CASTDIGRGTYEQYF. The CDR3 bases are TGTGCCAGCACAGACATTGGGCGGGGAACCTACGAGCAGTACTTC. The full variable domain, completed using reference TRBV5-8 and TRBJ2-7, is EAGVTQSPTHLIKTRGQQATLRCSPISGHTSVYWYQQALGLGLQFLLWYDEGEERNRGNFPPRFSGRQFPNYSSELNVNALELEDSALYLCASTDIGRGTYEQYFGPGTRLTVT.

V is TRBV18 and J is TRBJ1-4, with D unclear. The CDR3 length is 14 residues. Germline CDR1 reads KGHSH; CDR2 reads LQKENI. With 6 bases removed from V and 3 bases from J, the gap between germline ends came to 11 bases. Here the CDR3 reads CASSPKEANEKLFF. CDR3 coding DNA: TGTGCCAGCTCGCCCAAAGAGGCTAATGAAAAACTGTTTTTT.

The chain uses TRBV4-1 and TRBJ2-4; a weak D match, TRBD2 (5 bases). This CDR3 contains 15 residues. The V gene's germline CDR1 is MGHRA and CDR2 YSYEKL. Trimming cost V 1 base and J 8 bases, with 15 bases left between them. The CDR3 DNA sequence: TGCGCCAGCAGCCAAGGGGCGGGTCGGGGAGACATTCAGTACTTC. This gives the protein CASSQGAGRGDIQYF.

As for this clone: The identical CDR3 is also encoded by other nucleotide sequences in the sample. DNA for the CDR3: TGCGCCAGCAGCCCCGGCTACGAGCAGTACTTC. It specifies CASSPGYEQYF. The chain combines TRBV5-1 with TRBJ2-7; D gene uncertain. CDR1 is SGHRS, CDR2 YFSETQ, per germline. The V gene lost 4 bases and the J gene lost 3 bases, with 5 bases spanning the gap. The CDR3 has 11 amino acids. The full variable domain, completed using reference TRBV5-1 and TRBJ2-7, is KAGVTQTPRYLIKTRGQQVTLSCSPISGHRSVSWYQQTPGQGLQFLFEYFSETQRNKGNFPGRFSGRQFSNSRSEMNVSTLELGDSALYLCASSPGYEQYFGPGTRLTVT.

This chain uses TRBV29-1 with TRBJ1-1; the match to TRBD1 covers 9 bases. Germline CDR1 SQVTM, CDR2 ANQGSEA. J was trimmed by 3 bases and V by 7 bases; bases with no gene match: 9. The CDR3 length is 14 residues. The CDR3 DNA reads TGCAGCGCCAGAGGACAGGGGAAAGACACTGAAGCTTTCTTT. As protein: CSARGQGKDTEAFF.

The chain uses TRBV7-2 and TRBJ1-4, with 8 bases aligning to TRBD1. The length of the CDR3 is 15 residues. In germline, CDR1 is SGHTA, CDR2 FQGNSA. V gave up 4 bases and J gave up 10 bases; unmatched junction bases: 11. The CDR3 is CASSSRTGGLGKLFF. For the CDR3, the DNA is TGTGCCAGCAGCTCGCGTACAGGGGGTCTAGGAAAACTGTTTTTT.

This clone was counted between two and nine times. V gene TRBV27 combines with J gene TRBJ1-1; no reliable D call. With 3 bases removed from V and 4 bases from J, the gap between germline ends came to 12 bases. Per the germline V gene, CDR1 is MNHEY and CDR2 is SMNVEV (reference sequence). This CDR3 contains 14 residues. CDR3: CASSFWSGGTEAFF. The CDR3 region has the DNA TGTGCCAGCAGTTTTTGGTCTGGTGGCACTGAAGCTTTCTTT.

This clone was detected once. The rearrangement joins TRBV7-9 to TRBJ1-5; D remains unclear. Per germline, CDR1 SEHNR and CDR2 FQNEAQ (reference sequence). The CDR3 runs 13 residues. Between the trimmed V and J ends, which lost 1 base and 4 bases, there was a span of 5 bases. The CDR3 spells CASSLGRNQPQHF. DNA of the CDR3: TGTGCCAGCAGCTTAGGACGAAATCAGCCCCAGCATTTT.

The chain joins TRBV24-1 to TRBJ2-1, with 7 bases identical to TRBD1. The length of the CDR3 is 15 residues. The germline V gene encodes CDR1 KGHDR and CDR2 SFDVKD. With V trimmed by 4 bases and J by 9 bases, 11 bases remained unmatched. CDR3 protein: CATSDDIVRQGEQFF. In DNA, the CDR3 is TGTGCCACCAGTGACGACATAGTTAGACAGGGTGAGCAGTTCTTC.

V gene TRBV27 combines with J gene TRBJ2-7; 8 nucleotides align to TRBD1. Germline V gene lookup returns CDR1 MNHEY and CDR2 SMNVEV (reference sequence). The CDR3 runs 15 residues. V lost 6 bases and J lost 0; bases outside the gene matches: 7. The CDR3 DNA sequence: TGTGCCAGCAGCGTCCAGGGGGCGAGCTCCTACGAGCAGTACTTC. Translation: CASSVQGASSYEQYF.

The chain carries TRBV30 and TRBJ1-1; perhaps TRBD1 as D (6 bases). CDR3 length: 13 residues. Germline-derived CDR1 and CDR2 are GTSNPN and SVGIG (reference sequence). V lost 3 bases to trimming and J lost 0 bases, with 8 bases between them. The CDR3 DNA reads TGTGCCTGGAGGGGACATATGAACACTGAAGCTTTCTTT. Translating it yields CAWRGHMNTEAFF.